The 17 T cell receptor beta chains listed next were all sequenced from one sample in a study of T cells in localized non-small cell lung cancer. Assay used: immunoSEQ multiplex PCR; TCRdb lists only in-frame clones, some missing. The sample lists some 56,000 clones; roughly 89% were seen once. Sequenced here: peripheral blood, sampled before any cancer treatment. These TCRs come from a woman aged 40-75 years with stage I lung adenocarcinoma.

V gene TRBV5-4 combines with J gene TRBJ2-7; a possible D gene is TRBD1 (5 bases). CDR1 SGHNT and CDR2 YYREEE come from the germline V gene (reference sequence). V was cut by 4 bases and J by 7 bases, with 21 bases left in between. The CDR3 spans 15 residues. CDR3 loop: CASSPPTGVFQEQYF. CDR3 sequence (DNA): TGTGCCAGCAGCCCACCAACAGGTGTTTTCCAGGAGCAGTACTTC.

CDR3 bases: TGCAGCGTTGAGGGTGGGTCTAGCGAGTTACAAGAGACCCAGTACTTC. It is translated as CSVEGGSSELQETQYF. This chain uses TRBV29-1 with TRBJ2-5; D may be TRBD2 (6 bases). The V gene's germline CDR1 is SQVTM and CDR2 ANQGSEA. The V end was cut by 3 bases, the J end by 2 bases, with 19 bases between. This CDR3 is 16 amino acids long.

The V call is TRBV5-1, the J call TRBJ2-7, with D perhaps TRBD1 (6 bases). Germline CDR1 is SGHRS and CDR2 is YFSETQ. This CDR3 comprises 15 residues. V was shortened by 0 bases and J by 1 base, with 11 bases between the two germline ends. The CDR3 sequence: CASSLVGQTSYEQYF. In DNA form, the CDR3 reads TGCGCCAGCAGCTTGGTGGGACAAACGTCCTACGAGCAGTACTTC.

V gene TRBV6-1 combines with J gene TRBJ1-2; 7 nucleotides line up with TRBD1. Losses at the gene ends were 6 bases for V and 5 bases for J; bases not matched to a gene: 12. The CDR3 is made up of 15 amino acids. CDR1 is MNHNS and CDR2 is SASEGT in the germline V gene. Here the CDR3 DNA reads TGTGCCAGCAGCCCTTTAAGGACAGGCCCGTATGGCTACACCTTC. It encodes CASSPLRTGPYGYTF.

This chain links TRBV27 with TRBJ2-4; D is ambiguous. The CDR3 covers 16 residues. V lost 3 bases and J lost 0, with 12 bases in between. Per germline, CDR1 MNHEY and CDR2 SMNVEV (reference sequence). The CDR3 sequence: CASSFLPLLAKNIQYF. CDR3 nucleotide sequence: TGTGCCAGCAGTTTCCTCCCGCTCCTAGCCAAAAACATTCAGTACTTC.

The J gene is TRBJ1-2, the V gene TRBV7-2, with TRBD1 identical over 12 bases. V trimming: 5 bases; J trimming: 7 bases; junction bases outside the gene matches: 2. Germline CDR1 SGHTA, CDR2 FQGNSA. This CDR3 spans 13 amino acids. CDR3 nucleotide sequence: TGTGCCAGCAGCCCGGGACAGGGGGCTGGCTACACCTTC. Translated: CASSPGQGAGYTF.

CDR3 protein: CASSSSSYEQYF. As DNA, the CDR3 is TGTGCCAGCAGCTCTAGCTCCTACGAGCAGTACTTC. This rearrangement joins TRBV7-9 to TRBJ2-7; D gene ambiguous. This CDR3 comprises 12 residues. The V gene lost 4 bases and the J gene lost 0 bases, with 4 bases spanning the gap. CDR1 is SEHNR, CDR2 FQNEAQ, per germline (reference sequence).

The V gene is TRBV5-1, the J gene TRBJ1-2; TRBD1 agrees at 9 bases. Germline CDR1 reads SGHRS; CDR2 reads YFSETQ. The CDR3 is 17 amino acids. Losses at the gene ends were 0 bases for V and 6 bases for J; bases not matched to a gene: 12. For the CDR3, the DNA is TGCGCCAGCAGCTTGGAGGGGGGACAGGGACGAAGTGATGGCTACACCTTC. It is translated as CASSLEGGQGRSDGYTF.

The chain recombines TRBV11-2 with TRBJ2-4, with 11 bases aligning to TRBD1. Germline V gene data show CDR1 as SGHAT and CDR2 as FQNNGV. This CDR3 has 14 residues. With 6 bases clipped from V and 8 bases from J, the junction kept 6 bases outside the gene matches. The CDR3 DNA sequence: TGTGCCAGCAGTTTTCTGGGACAGGGGGACATTCAGTACTTC. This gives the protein CASSFLGQGDIQYF.

The CDR3 DNA reads TGCGCCAGCAGCTTGGGATGGGCGGCGAGCTATGGCTACACCTTC. It specifies CASSLGWAASYGYTF. This chain links TRBV5-1 with TRBJ1-2; D remains unclear. The CDR3 contains 15 residues. The V end lost 0 bases, the J end lost 4 bases, and 13 bases lay between the germline ends. Germline CDR1 reads SGHRS; CDR2 reads YFSETQ.

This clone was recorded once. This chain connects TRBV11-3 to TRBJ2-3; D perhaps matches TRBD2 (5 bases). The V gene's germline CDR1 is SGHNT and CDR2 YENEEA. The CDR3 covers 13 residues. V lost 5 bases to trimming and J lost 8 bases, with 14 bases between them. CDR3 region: CASSQRRGSTQYF. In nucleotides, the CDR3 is TGTGCCAGCAGCCAACGTAGAGGGAGTACGCAGTATTTT.

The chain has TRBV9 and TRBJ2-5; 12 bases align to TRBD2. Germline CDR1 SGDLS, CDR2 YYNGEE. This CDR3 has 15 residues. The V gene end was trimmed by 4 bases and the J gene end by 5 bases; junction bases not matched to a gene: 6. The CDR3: CASSFRTSGTETQYF. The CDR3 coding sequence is TGTGCCAGCAGCTTTCGGACTAGCGGGACTGAGACCCAGTACTTC.

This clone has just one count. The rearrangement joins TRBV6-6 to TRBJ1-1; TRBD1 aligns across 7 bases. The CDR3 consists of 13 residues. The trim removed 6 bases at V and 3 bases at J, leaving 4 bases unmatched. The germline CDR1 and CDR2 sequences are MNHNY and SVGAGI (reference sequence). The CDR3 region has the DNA TGTGCCAGCAGACGTACAGGGGACACTGAAGCTTTCTTT. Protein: CASRRTGDTEAFF.

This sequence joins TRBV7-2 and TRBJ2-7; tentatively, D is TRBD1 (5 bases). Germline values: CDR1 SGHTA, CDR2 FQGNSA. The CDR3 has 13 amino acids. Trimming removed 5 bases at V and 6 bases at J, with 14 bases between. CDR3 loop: CASSTGRGREQYF. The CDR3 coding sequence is TGTGCCAGCAGCACAGGCCGCGGACGCGAGCAGTACTTC. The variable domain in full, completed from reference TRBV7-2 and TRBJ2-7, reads GAGVSQSPSNKVTEKGKDVELRCDPISGHTALYWYRQSLGQGLEFLIYFQGNSAPDKSGLPSDRFSAERTGGSVSTLTIQRTQQEDSAVYLCASSTGRGREQYFGPGTRLTVT.

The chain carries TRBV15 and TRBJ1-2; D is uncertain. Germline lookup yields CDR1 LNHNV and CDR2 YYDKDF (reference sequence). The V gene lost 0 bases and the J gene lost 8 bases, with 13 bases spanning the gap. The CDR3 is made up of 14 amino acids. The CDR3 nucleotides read TGTGCCACCAGCAGAGATAAGGTGCCGGGGGGCTACACCTTC. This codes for CATSRDKVPGGYTF.

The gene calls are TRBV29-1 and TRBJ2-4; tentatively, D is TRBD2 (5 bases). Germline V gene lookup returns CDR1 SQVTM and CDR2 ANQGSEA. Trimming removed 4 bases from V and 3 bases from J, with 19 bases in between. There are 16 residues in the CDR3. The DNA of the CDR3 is TGCAGCGTTGCATATTGGTGGGAGAAAGACAAAAACATTCAGTACTTC. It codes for CSVAYWWEKDKNIQYF.

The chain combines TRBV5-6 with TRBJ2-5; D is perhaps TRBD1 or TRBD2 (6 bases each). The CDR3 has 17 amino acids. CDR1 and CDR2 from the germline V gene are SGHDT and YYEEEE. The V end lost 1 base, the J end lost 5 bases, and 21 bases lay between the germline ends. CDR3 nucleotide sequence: TGTGCCAGCAGCTTGACCGGGGGCTTCATCAGGACGGAGACCCAGTACTTC. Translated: CASSLTGGFIRTETQYF.